The 26 T cell receptor beta chains given below trace back to one sample, sequenced in a study of cytomegalovirus exposure and HLA in healthy donors. Use of 60 Vbeta and 13 Jbeta primers characterized the PCR. Sequencing was performed with immunoSEQ multiplex PCR; in TCRdb, only in-frame clones are kept and a portion is missing. The sample includes around 300,000 clones, roughly two thirds of them seen just once. Specimen: PBMCs. These receptors were obtained from a female donor in good health and CMV-seronegative.

The V and J genes are TRBV7-9 and TRBJ2-1; tentative D call: TRBD1 (5 bases). Per the germline V gene, CDR1 is SEHNR and CDR2 is FQNEAQ (reference sequence). V lost 6 bases, J lost 6 bases, and 15 bases lay in between. This CDR3 has 14 residues. Written as DNA, the CDR3 is TGTGCCAGCAGGGACGTGGGGCTAGGCAATGAGCAGTTCTTC. Protein sequence: CASRDVGLGNEQFF.

The gene calls are TRBV28 and TRBJ1-2; 8 positions match TRBD1. The trim removed 6 bases at V and 7 bases at J, leaving 7 bases unmatched. This CDR3 comprises 13 residues. Germline CDR1 is MDHEN and CDR2 is SYDVKM. The CDR3 spells CASSPRTGTGYTF. The CDR3, as DNA: TGTGCCAGCAGCCCAAGGACAGGGACTGGCTACACCTTC.

This chain connects TRBV27 to TRBJ1-5, with TRBD1 matching 12 bases. The CDR3 runs 18 residues. With V trimmed by 5 bases and J by 2 bases, 10 bases remained unmatched. CDR1 MNHEY and CDR2 SMNVEV come from the germline V gene (reference sequence). The CDR3 is CASSPRDRGLVGNQPQHF. The CDR3 nucleotides are TGTGCCAGCAGTCCAAGGGACAGGGGGCTCGTAGGCAATCAGCCCCAGCATTTT.

The chain couples TRBV7-2 to TRBJ2-3; 8 bases line up with TRBD1. Germline CDR1 SGHTA, CDR2 FQGNSA. V trimming: 5 bases; J trimming: 5 bases; junction bases outside the gene matches: 12. This CDR3 is 16 amino acids long. The CDR3 spells CASSTGGVGGRDTQYF. CDR3 DNA sequence: TGTGCCAGCAGCACAGGGGGAGTTGGAGGTAGAGATACGCAGTATTTT.

The V gene is TRBV7-3, the J gene TRBJ2-2, with D possibly matching TRBD1 (6 bases). This CDR3 has 15 amino acids. Germline CDR1 SGHTA, CDR2 FQGTGA. Trimming left V 3 bases short and J 0 bases short, with 8 bases between. The CDR3 protein is CASSLAGANTGELFF. CDR3 nucleotides: TGTGCCAGCAGCTTGGCAGGGGCGAACACCGGGGAGCTGTTTTTT. Complete variable domain (other parts from reference TRBV7-3 and TRBJ2-2): GAGVSQTPSNKVTEKGKYVELRCDPISGHTALYWYRQSLGQGPEFLIYFQGTGAADDSGLPNDRFFAVRPEGSVSTLKIQRTERGDSAVYLCASSLAGANTGELFFGEGSRLTVL.

The V gene is TRBV5-5, the J gene TRBJ1-5; D unresolved. This CDR3 has 15 residues. Germline loops: CDR1 SGHKS, CDR2 YYEKEE (reference sequence). Trimming pared 4 bases from V and 2 bases from J, leaving 13 bases between. In DNA, the CDR3 is TGTGCCAGCAGCGCGCTCCACGGGGGCAATCAGCCCCAGCATTTT. Amino acid sequence: CASSALHGGNQPQHF.

The gene calls are TRBV10-1 and TRBJ1-1; D may be TRBD1 (5 bases). V gave up 0 bases and J gave up 11 bases, with 13 bases separating them. The CDR3 length is 13 residues. Germline CDR1 WNHNN, CDR2 SYGVQD (reference sequence). The CDR3 DNA is TGCGCCAGCAGTGAGTCAGGGGTAGAATTGGCTTTCTTT. Translated, it gives CASSESGVELAFF.

The V and J genes are TRBV30 and TRBJ2-2, with TRBD2 matching over 9 bases. The J segment lost 4 bases and the V segment lost 8 bases, leaving 5 bases of the junction unmatched. The length of the CDR3 is 13 residues. The germline V gene encodes CDR1 GTSNPN and CDR2 SVGIG (reference sequence). The CDR3 region is CARPSGVTGELFF. CDR3 in DNA: TGTGCCCGTCCTAGCGGGGTCACCGGGGAGCTGTTTTTT.

V is TRBV25-1 and J is TRBJ2-5; the D gene is possibly TRBD1 (5 bases). The J call may be mistaken, given a closer DNA end match to TRBJ2-7. This CDR3 is 14 amino acids long. Germline lookup yields CDR1 MGHDK and CDR2 SYGVNS. CDR3 in DNA: TGTGCCAGCAGTCCACAGGTGAGCTCCTACGAGCAGTACTTC. Translated: CASSPQVSSYEQYF.

The genes are TRBV5-5 and TRBJ2-7, with D possibly matching TRBD1 (6 bases). The germline V gene encodes CDR1 SGHKS and CDR2 YYEKEE (reference sequence). V dropped 4 bases and J dropped 5 bases, with 13 bases sitting between them. This CDR3 is built from 13 residues. In nucleotides, the CDR3 is TGTGCCAGCAGCCAGGGGCCCCGCAACGAGCAGTACTTC. It specifies CASSQGPRNEQYF.

This chain joins TRBV30 and TRBJ1-3; D gene ambiguous. Germline V gene sequence: CDR1 GTSNPN, CDR2 SVGIG (reference sequence). The V end was cut by 6 bases, the J end by 0 bases, with 9 bases between. The CDR3 has 13 residues. The CDR3 reads CACSRLSGNTIYF. In nucleotides, the CDR3 is TGTGCCTGTTCGCGGCTCTCTGGAAACACCATATATTTT. Using reference TRBV30 and TRBJ1-3 for the parts outside the CDR3, the full variable domain is SQTIHQWPATLVQPVGSPLSLECTVEGTSNPNLYWYRQAAGRGLQLLFYSVGIGQISSEVPQNLSASRPQDRQFILSSKKLLLSDSGFYLCACSRLSGNTIYFGEGSWLTVV.

The chain carries TRBV7-9 and TRBJ2-3, with TRBD1 matching over 9 bases. The ends lost 4 bases at V and 6 bases at J; junction bases unmatched: 11. This CDR3 is built from 16 residues. The germline V gene has CDR1 SEHNR and CDR2 FQNEAQ (reference sequence). The CDR3 region has the DNA TGTGCCAGCAGCTCCCTGACAGGGGGGGGTGTGGATACGCAGTATTTT. It yields the protein CASSSLTGGGVDTQYF.

The chain has TRBV10-3 and TRBJ2-5; D possibly corresponds to TRBD1 (6 bases). Trimming cost V 5 bases and J 4 bases, with 11 bases left between them. Germline V gene data show CDR1 as ENHRY and CDR2 as SYGVKD. The CDR3 runs to 13 residues. CDR3 coding DNA: TGTGCCATCAGTAGACAGGAGCTAGAGACCCAGTACTTC. Amino acids: CAISRQELETQYF.

The chain couples TRBV19 to TRBJ1-2; weak D call: TRBD1 (5 bases). Trimming left V 7 bases short and J 0 bases short, with 9 bases between. Per the germline V gene, CDR1 is LNHDA and CDR2 is SQIVND (reference sequence). The CDR3 is 13 amino acids. CDR3 DNA sequence: TGTGCCAGTATCGGGGGTCCTAACTATGGCTACACCTTC. Protein product: CASIGGPNYGYTF.

This rearrangement joins TRBV5-1 to TRBJ2-3; 11 bases are a match to TRBD2. Losses at the gene ends were 3 bases for V and 3 bases for J; bases not matched to a gene: 6. Germline assignment: CDR1 SGHRS and CDR2 YFSETQ. The CDR3 length is 16 residues. The CDR3: CASSSSASGRTDTQYF. In DNA, the CDR3 is TGCGCCAGCAGCTCTTCGGCTAGCGGGAGGACAGATACGCAGTATTTT.

This clone was seen only a few times. The gene calls are TRBV6-1 and TRBJ2-7, with D possibly matching TRBD2 (6 bases). The CDR3 spans 15 residues. V was pared by 5 bases and J by 6 bases, with 20 bases between. CDR1 and CDR2 (germline): MNHNS, SASEGT. The CDR3 loop reads CASSPGEAGSREQYF. Written as DNA, the CDR3 is TGTGCCAGCAGTCCCGGGGAGGCGGGTTCGCGCGAGCAGTACTTC.

This chain uses TRBV7-2 with TRBJ2-4, with a tentative D call TRBD2 (6 bases). Germline assignment: CDR1 SGHTA and CDR2 FQGNSA. The CDR3 is 14 residues long. The V and J ends lost 5 bases and 5 bases respectively, with 13 bases between them. The CDR3 region is CASSLEVAENIQYF. The CDR3 bases are TGTGCCAGCAGCCTTGAGGTAGCGGAAAACATTCAGTACTTC.

V gene TRBV10-2 combines with J gene TRBJ1-1; tentative D call: TRBD1 (6 bases). The CDR3 extends over 14 amino acids. Trimming removed 4 bases at V and 4 bases at J, with 13 bases between. Germline CDR1 WSHSY, CDR2 SAAADI. CDR3 DNA sequence: TGCGCCAGCAGTGGGACAGTACAAACCACTGAAGCTTTCTTT. It translates to CASSGTVQTTEAFF.

This chain joins TRBV15 and TRBJ1-2; 8 nucleotides agree with TRBD1. The CDR3 is 14 residues long. CDR1 is LNHNV and CDR2 is YYDKDF in the germline V gene (reference sequence). The V and J ends lost 5 bases and 4 bases, in that order; junction bases with no gene match: 6. CDR3 protein: CATSYRTGGYGYTF. CDR3 DNA sequence: TGTGCCACCAGCTACCGAACAGGGGGCTATGGCTACACCTTC.

The sample holds a few counts of this clone. CDR3 coding DNA: TGTGCCAGCAGTGCTAAATTTGAAAAACTGTTTTTT. Translated, it gives CASSAKFEKLFF. The gene calls are TRBV6-1 and TRBJ1-4; D is ambiguous. Trimming pared 4 bases from V and 7 bases from J, leaving 7 bases between. The CDR3 contains 12 residues. Germline CDR1 is MNHNS and CDR2 is SASEGT.

The chain links TRBV27 to TRBJ2-1, with D tentatively TRBD2 (6 bases). V was trimmed by 7 bases and J by 3 bases, leaving 16 bases between them. Germline V gene data show CDR1 as MNHEY and CDR2 as SMNVEV (reference sequence). CDR3 length: 15 residues. The CDR3 coding sequence is TGTGCCAGCAAGGGAGTGGGAGCGGGCTACAATGAGCAGTTCTTC. Amino acids: CASKGVGAGYNEQFF.

The chain recombines TRBV19 with TRBJ2-7, with 8 bases identical to TRBD1. Germline loops: CDR1 LNHDA, CDR2 SQIVND (reference sequence). The CDR3 totals 14 residues. Trimming took 5 bases from V and 4 from J; bases not matched to a gene: 7. CDR3 sequence: CASSHRDRSYEQYF. CDR3 bases: TGTGCCAGTAGTCACCGGGACAGGAGTTACGAGCAGTACTTC.

V and J are TRBV6-4 and TRBJ2-1, with 8 nucleotides matching TRBD1. The trim removed 5 bases at V and 4 bases at J, leaving 4 bases unmatched. CDR1 and CDR2 (germline): MRHNA, SNTAGT. The CDR3 consists of 14 residues. The CDR3: CASSRGQEYNEQFF. As DNA, the CDR3 is TGTGCCAGCAGTCGGGGACAGGAGTACAATGAGCAGTTCTTC.

The chain couples TRBV10-1 to TRBJ2-7; TRBD1 matches 11 bases. Germline V gives CDR1 WNHNN, CDR2 SYGVQD (reference sequence). The length of the CDR3 is 13 residues. V was pared by 11 bases and J by 5 bases, with 8 bases of the junction left unmatched. This CDR3 reads CAALGQGANEQYF. CDR3 bases: TGCGCCGCCCTCGGACAGGGGGCAAACGAGCAGTACTTC.

This clone was seen a few times. The chain uses TRBV5-4 and TRBJ2-5; the D gene is possibly TRBD1 (5 bases). The CDR3 length is 15 residues. Deletions cut 1 base from V and 5 bases from J, with 15 bases between. Per germline, CDR1 SGHNT and CDR2 YYREEE (reference sequence). The DNA for the CDR3 is TGTGCCAGCAGCTTGAGACAGTTTAGTCGGGAGACCCAGTACTTC. This encodes CASSLRQFSRETQYF.

The chain has TRBV10-1 and TRBJ1-5; D perhaps matches TRBD1 (5 bases). Trimming shortened V by 6 bases and J by 3 bases, and 21 bases separated the two germline ends. The CDR3 totals 17 residues. CDR1 is WNHNN and CDR2 is SYGVQD in the germline V gene (reference sequence). The CDR3 region has the DNA TGCGCCAGCAGACTCCCTCTGGGGGGTATGGACAATCAGCCCCAGCATTTT. Translated, it gives CASRLPLGGMDNQPQHF.